This TCR beta chain was documented in a study of blood T cell repertoires in COVID-19. Only in-frame clones appear in the TCRdb table, and some are missing; sequencing was by immunoSEQ multiplex PCR. The sample shows under 75,000 clones, roughly 89% of them seen only once. CDR1 MNHEY and CDR2 SVGAGI come from the germline V gene. The V end was cut by 5 bases, the J end by 6 bases, with 14 bases between. This CDR3 region has 15 residues. V gene TRBV6-5 combines with J gene TRBJ2-6; tentative D call: TRBD2 (5 bases). This TCR was recovered from a man in his fifties with active COVID-19. Material for sequencing was peripheral blood. The CDR3 bases are TGTGCCAGCAGTCAAAGCGGCTCTACGGCCAACGTCCTGACTTTC. Encoded protein: CASSQSGSTANVLTF.